Shown below are 27 T cell receptor beta chains from a single sample sequenced in a study of neurological immune-mediated disorders. Each CDR3 protein gets one entry after TCRdb re-called the 5' RACE reads with MiXCR. The repertoire has 40,000 or so distinct CDR3 sequences, more than 6.5% of them found once; the top ten carry roughly 4.4%. The sample consisted of PBMCs. These receptor sequences come from a woman in her 40s in good health.

This clonotype came up many times. J is TRBJ2-7 and V is TRBV14; tentatively, D is TRBD1 (6 bases). V shed 1 base and J shed 6 bases, with 16 bases lying between them. The CDR3 sequence is 15 residues long. Germline CDR1 SGHDN, CDR2 FVKESK. The CDR3 nucleotides read TGTGCCAGCAGCCAAGCAGGGGCATCGTCCAGCGAGCAGTACGTC. This translates into CASSQAGASSSEQYV.

A word on this clonotype: A read error may explain this, as a much larger clone is one base away. This chain links TRBV4-1 with TRBJ2-2; D is possibly TRBD2 (5 bases). Germline V gives CDR1 MGHRA, CDR2 YSYEKL. CDR3 length: 14 residues. Deletions cut 4 bases from V and 9 bases from J, with 15 bases between. The chain's CDR3 is CASSRVGGSRELFF. The CDR3 DNA sequence: TGCGCCAGCAGCCGAGTCGGCGGGTCCCGGGAGCTGTTTTTT.

This clonotype occurred many times. V gene TRBV6-5 combines with J gene TRBJ2-3, with TRBD2 matching 9 bases. The CDR3 consists of 16 residues. Germline trimming cut 8 bases from V and 3 bases from J; bases unmatched to any gene: 12. Per the germline V gene, CDR1 is MNHEY and CDR2 is SVGAGI. CDR3: CASLSGGRVGTDTQYF. CDR3 coding DNA: TGTGCCAGCCTATCCGGCGGGAGGGTTGGGACAGATACGCAGTATTTT.

This clonotype was counted ten times or more. The rearrangement joins TRBV28 to TRBJ2-1; D may match TRBD1 or TRBD2 (5 bases each). Trimming pared 7 bases from V and 6 bases from J, leaving 19 bases between. The CDR3 is 15 residues long. Per the germline V gene, CDR1 is MDHEN and CDR2 is SYDVKM. CDR3 loop: CASNTGTESLNEQFF. The CDR3 region has the DNA TGTGCCAGCAACACCGGGACGGAGAGCCTCAATGAGCAGTTCTTC.

At least ten counts were recorded for this clonotype. For the CDR3, the DNA is TGCAGCGTTGGAGGCCCTTCGAACACCGGGGAGCTGTTTTTT. Amino acid sequence: CSVGGPSNTGELFF. The V call is TRBV29-1, the J call TRBJ2-2; D ambiguous. Trimming left V 4 bases short and J 0 bases short, with 9 bases between. Germline CDR1 is SQVTM and CDR2 is ANQGSEA. This CDR3 has 14 residues.

Many counts were recorded for this clonotype. The CDR3 here is CASSLAKGTKNTEAFF. CDR3 coding DNA: TGTGCCAGCAGCTTGGCGAAGGGAACAAAGAACACTGAAGCTTTCTTT. The chain couples TRBV5-6 to TRBJ1-1; D is ambiguous. Germline CDR1 is SGHDT and CDR2 is YYEEEE. Trimming stripped 0 bases from V and 1 base from J, with 13 bases between. This CDR3 is 16 amino acids long.

This clonotype was counted ten times or more. The J gene is TRBJ2-7, the V gene TRBV16, with 8 bases lining up with TRBD2. The CDR3 length is 14 residues. The V and J ends lost 4 bases and 0 bases, in that order; junction bases with no gene match: 2. Per germline, CDR1 KGHSY and CDR2 FQNENV. CDR3 residues: CASSPSGLSYEQYF. CDR3 DNA: TGTGCCAGCAGCCCTAGCGGGCTCTCCTACGAGCAGTACTTC.

In this sample, this clonotype turned up many times. V is TRBV30 and J is TRBJ2-1, with D tentatively TRBD2 (6 bases). V was shortened by 4 bases and J by 6 bases, with 10 bases between the two germline ends. Germline V gene lookup returns CDR1 GTSNPN and CDR2 SVGIG (reference sequence). This CDR3 contains 12 residues. DNA for the CDR3: TGTGCCTGGAATTACGGGAGCAATGAGCAGTTCTTC. It is translated as CAWNYGSNEQFF.

This clonotype has a count of ten or more. The chain links TRBV7-6 to TRBJ2-5; TRBD2 agrees at 12 bases. With 5 bases clipped from V and 2 bases from J, the junction kept 6 bases outside the gene matches. Germline lookup yields CDR1 SGHVS and CDR2 FNYEAQ. The CDR3 length is 16 residues. This chain's CDR3 is CASSLGLAGLQETQYF. CDR3 nucleotide sequence: TGTGCCAGCAGCCTCGGACTAGCGGGGCTACAAGAGACCCAGTACTTC.

With regard to this clonotype: A much more abundant neighbour one base away suggests this may be a read error. V gene TRBV10-1 combines with J gene TRBJ2-1, with 7 bases identical to TRBD1. The CDR3 runs 15 residues. Germline values: CDR1 WNHNN, CDR2 SYGVQD (reference sequence). The ends lost 6 bases at V and 4 bases at J; junction bases unmatched: 9. CDR3 sequence: CASSAKGGLYNEQFF. The CDR3 DNA is TGCGCCAGCAGCGCCAAAGGGGGCCTGTACAATGAGCAGTTCTTC.

In its sample, this clonotype is medium-sized. The J gene is TRBJ2-3, the V gene TRBV5-1, with TRBD1 matching 9 bases. CDR1 and CDR2 (germline): SGHRS, YFSETQ. With V trimmed by 3 bases and J by 2 bases, 10 bases remained unmatched. The CDR3 has 17 residues. The CDR3 DNA reads TGCGCCAGCAGCTCTGGGACAGGGATGTTTTTCACAGATACGCAGTATTTT. Its translation: CASSSGTGMFFTDTQYF. Together with reference TRBV5-1 and TRBJ2-3, the CDR3 gives the full variable domain: KAGVTQTPRYLIKTRGQQVTLSCSPISGHRSVSWYQQTPGQGLQFLFEYFSETQRNKGNFPGRFSGRQFSNSRSEMNVSTLELGDSALYLCASSSGTGMFFTDTQYFGPGTRLTVL.

This clonotype occurred many times. The chain is built from TRBV28 and TRBJ2-2; 7 nucleotides align to TRBD1. Germline V CDR1 and CDR2: MDHEN, SYDVKM. The CDR3 consists of 16 residues. V lost 2 bases, J lost 0 bases, and 3 bases stayed unmatched. This CDR3 reads CASSLMGTANTGELFF. The CDR3 bases are TGTGCCAGCAGTTTAATGGGGACAGCGAACACCGGGGAGCTGTTTTTT.

This clonotype was observed many times. The chain joins TRBV20-1 to TRBJ2-4, with TRBD2 matching over 8 bases. In germline, CDR1 is DFQATT, CDR2 SNEGSKA (reference sequence). The CDR3 runs to 17 residues. V shed 6 bases and J 0 bases; nucleotides not matched to a gene: 13. The CDR3: CSAVMSGGRLAKNIQYF. CDR3 sequence (DNA): TGCAGTGCCGTGATGAGCGGGGGCCGACTAGCCAAAAACATTCAGTACTTC.

At least ten counts were recorded for this clonotype. The rearrangement uses TRBV24-1 and TRBJ1-6; no firm D call. Germline CDR1 KGHDR, CDR2 SFDVKD. V was pared by 6 bases and J by 10 bases, with 12 bases between. This CDR3 comprises 13 residues. CDR3 sequence (DNA): TGTGCCACCAGTAGAGCAGTTGGCTCACCCCTCCACTTT. This gives the protein CATSRAVGSPLHF.

The sample holds many counts of this clonotype. The chain combines TRBV24-1 with TRBJ2-2; 10 bases line up with TRBD1. The CDR3 covers 15 residues. V shed 4 bases, J shed 5 bases, and the junction held 3 bases outside the gene matches. CDR1 is KGHDR, CDR2 SFDVKD, per germline. The CDR3 nucleotides are TGTGCCACCAGTGAGAGGACAGGGGGGACCGGGGAGCTGTTTTTT. Amino acid sequence: CATSERTGGTGELFF.

The chain links TRBV5-1 to TRBJ2-7; D is possibly TRBD1 (5 bases). CDR3 length equals 13 residues. Germline CDR1 is SGHRS and CDR2 is YFSETQ. Trimming pared 6 bases from V and 7 bases from J, leaving 17 bases between. DNA of the CDR3: TGCGCCAGCATCTGGACAATGGGGCAAGAGCAGTACTTC. The encoded protein is CASIWTMGQEQYF.

To note about this clonotype: Compared with germline, one end of the junction differs, possibly owing to a read error. The chain is built from TRBV7-9 and TRBJ2-2; 7 bases fit TRBD1. The germline gives CDR1 SEHNR, CDR2 FQNEAQ (reference sequence). The CDR3 spans 21 residues. The CDR3 here is CASILALIITRDRVNTGELFF. DNA of the CDR3: TGTGCCAGCATCTTAGCGCTAATTATCACCCGCGACAGGGTTAACACCGGGGAGCTGTTTTTT.

This clonotype was observed many times. This rearrangement joins TRBV7-8 to TRBJ2-2; the D gene is possibly TRBD2 (7 bases). The CDR3 is 17 residues long. Germline V gene data show CDR1 as SGHVS and CDR2 as FQNEAQ. Between the trimmed V and J ends, which lost 1 base and 4 bases, there was a span of 16 bases. CDR3 loop: CASSLGGGLVGTGELFF. The CDR3 nucleotides are TGTGCCAGCAGCTTAGGGGGGGGGCTAGTAGGCACCGGGGAGCTGTTTTTT.

This clonotype was picked up many times. The chain couples TRBV5-1 to TRBJ1-2, with 8 bases fitting TRBD1. Germline assignment: CDR1 SGHRS and CDR2 YFSETQ. This CDR3 spans 14 amino acids. With V trimmed by 6 bases and J by 2 bases, 6 bases remained unmatched. CDR3 loop: CASTPRQGNYGYTF. Here the CDR3 DNA reads TGCGCCAGCACCCCTCGACAGGGGAACTATGGCTACACCTTC.

In this sample, this clonotype turned up many times. This CDR3 is CASKTSGDTGELFF. DNA for the CDR3: TGTGCCAGCAAAACTAGCGGAGACACCGGGGAGCTGTTTTTT. The chain combines TRBV12-3 or TRBV12-4 with TRBJ2-2, with 8 bases matching TRBD2. The CDR3 runs 14 residues. The junction had 4 bases not matched to a gene; V was cut back by 7 bases and J by 3 bases.

This clonotype was seen many times. V usage is TRBV4-1 and J usage is TRBJ1-6; a possible D gene is TRBD1 (6 bases). Germline CDR1 MGHRA, CDR2 YSYEKL. V lost 5 bases to trimming and J lost 4 bases, with 12 bases between them. The CDR3 consists of 15 residues. The CDR3 sequence is CASSSRDKYNSPLHF. The DNA for the CDR3 is TGCGCCAGCAGCTCTCGGGACAAATATAATTCACCCCTCCACTTT.

This clonotype was counted many times. The rearrangement links TRBV6-5 to TRBJ2-1; 9 bases are shared with TRBD1. This CDR3 comprises 17 residues. Germline lookup yields CDR1 MNHEY and CDR2 SVGAGI. V trimming: 3 bases; J trimming: 7 bases; junction bases outside the gene matches: 13. The DNA for the CDR3 is TGTGCCAGCAGTTATTACGACAGGGGGGCCCTCTGGAATGAGCAGTTCTTC. It encodes CASSYYDRGALWNEQFF.

This clonotype was observed many times. The chain links TRBV28 to TRBJ1-5, with 10 bases identical to TRBD1. The CDR3 contains 15 residues. The germline V gene has CDR1 MDHEN and CDR2 SYDVKM. Trimming cost V 5 bases and J 7 bases; bases outside gene matches: 8. The CDR3 DNA follows: TGTGCCAGCAGTGCCATGACAGGGGGCATCCAGCCCCAGCATTTT. Its protein is CASSAMTGGIQPQHF.

The rearrangement links TRBV6-5 to TRBJ2-1, with a possible D match to TRBD1 (5 bases). V was pared by 4 bases and J by 5 bases, with 12 bases between. Germline-derived CDR1 and CDR2 are MNHEY and SVGAGI. The CDR3 contains 14 residues. In DNA, the CDR3 is TGTGCCAGCAGTTGGCAGGTAGGGGACAATGAGCAGTTCTTC. It is translated as CASSWQVGDNEQFF.

This clonotype came up many times. The chain links TRBV5-5 to TRBJ2-5; possibly TRBD2 for D (7 bases). Trimming removed 6 bases from V and 5 bases from J, with 17 bases in between. This CDR3 region has 14 residues. In germline, CDR1 is SGHKS, CDR2 YYEKEE (reference sequence). The CDR3 region has the DNA TGTGCCAGCACCCCCACAAGGGGGGGGGAGACCCAGTACTTC. It is translated as CASTPTRGGETQYF.

Ten or more counts support this clonotype. V is TRBV6-5 and J is TRBJ2-1, with no clear D. The CDR3 covers 11 residues. The germline V and J ends were trimmed by 2 bases and 8 bases, with 4 bases remaining between them. CDR1 is MNHEY and CDR2 is SVGAGI in the germline V gene. This CDR3 reads CASSYADEQFF. DNA of the CDR3: TGTGCCAGCAGTTACGCCGATGAGCAGTTCTTC.

This clonotype has at least ten counts. The V call is TRBV5-1, the J call TRBJ2-1; D uncertain. Trimming removed 3 bases from V and 2 bases from J, with 6 bases in between. The germline V gene encodes CDR1 SGHRS and CDR2 YFSETQ. This CDR3 comprises 13 residues. In DNA, the CDR3 is TGCGCCAGCAGCTCGGGCGCCTACAATGAGCAGTTCTTC. Amino acids: CASSSGAYNEQFF.